This entry concerns a single T cell receptor beta chain. The record originates from a study of control samples from healthy donors and cancer patients. Assay used: immunoSEQ multiplex PCR; TCRdb lists only in-frame clones, some missing. The sample lists some 70,000 clones, 75% to 85% occurring once. The V end lost 7 bases, the J end lost 4 bases, and 16 bases lay between the germline ends. This CDR3 has 14 residues. Germline V gives CDR1 SQVTM, CDR2 ANQGSEA. The V call is TRBV29-1, the J call TRBJ1-4; the D gene is possibly TRBD1 (6 bases). The sequence came from a man aged 55 to 70 in good health. The sample taken for sequencing was blood. As DNA, the CDR3 is TGCAGCGCTGCACAGGGTTTGAGTAATGAAAAACTGTTTTTT. It is translated as CSAAQGLSNEKLFF. Filled out from reference TRBV29-1 and TRBJ1-4, the complete variable domain reads SAVISQKPSRDICQRGTSLTIQCQVDSQVTMMFWYRQQPGQSLTLIATANQGSEATYESGFVIDKFPISRPNLTFSTLTVSNMSPEDSSIYLCSAAQGLSNEKLFFGSGTQLSVL.